This T cell receptor beta chain derives from a study of identical twins. One entry per CDR3 protein, called by TCRdb with MiXCR from the 5' RACE reads. The table records 350,000 or so distinct CDR3 sequences, about 9% of them present only once. This clonotype was picked up a small number of times. CDR1 is SNHLY, CDR2 FYNNEI, per germline. J lost 5 bases, V lost 3 bases, and 9 bases had no gene match. This CDR3 comprises 15 residues. The genes are TRBV2 and TRBJ2-7, with 8 bases identical to TRBD2. The material sequenced was naive T cells sorted from blood. The TCR originated in a woman aged 50 to 65 in good health. CDR3 loop: CASSDQGLGHDEQYF. In DNA form, the CDR3 reads TGTGCCAGCAGTGATCAGGGACTAGGTCATGACGAGCAGTACTTC. The variable domain in full, completed from reference TRBV2 and TRBJ2-7, reads EPEVTQTPSHQVTQMGQEVILRCVPISNHLYFYWYRQILGQKVEFLVSFYNNEISEKSEIFDDQFSVERPDGSNFTLKIRSTKLEDSAMYFCASSDQGLGHDEQYFGPGTRLTVT.